This T cell receptor (beta chain) was identified during a study of blood T cell repertoires in COVID-19. Concerning this clone: The same CDR3 is also encoded by other DNA sequences in this sample.

Here immunoSEQ multiplex PCR was the method, and the copy in TCRdb shows in-frame clones only, minus some. The repertoire holds around 370,000 clones, with more than 70% as singletons. CDR3 length: 13 amino acids. Trimming stripped 3 bases from V and 7 bases from J, with 9 bases between. The TCR originated in a woman between 18 and 29 years old who had recovered from COVID-19. The sample was PBMCs or T cells enriched from blood (not recorded which). The chain combines TRBV12-3 or TRBV12-4 with TRBJ1-4, with D maybe TRBD1 (5 bases). CDR3: CASSFTGGEKLFF. The CDR3 nucleotides are TGTGCCAGCAGTTTCACGGGGGGTGAAAAACTGTTTTTT.